These 11 T cell receptor beta chains were sequenced from one sample in a study of blood T cell repertoires in COVID-19 (dated by TCRdb to between 2020 and 2021). The library was generated by the immunoSEQ multiplex PCR assay. In TCRdb, the immuneACCESS table is reduced to in-frame sequences with V and J assigned. These tables do not hold every clone; where another copy was compared, an unresolved V gene accounts for under half, and the others remain unexplained. For this sample there are fewer than 300,000 clones; roughly 84% appear just once. The leading ten clones occupy around 9.1% of the sample. Material for sequencing was peripheral blood. Every receptor here comes from a human donor in a cohort sampled during active COVID-19.

The V call is TRBV25-1, the J call TRBJ2-1; the match to TRBD2 covers 8 bases. This CDR3 comprises 14 residues. Trimming at V came to 6 bases and at J to 3 bases, leaving 4 bases not matched to a gene. Germline CDR1 reads MGHDK; CDR2 reads SYGVNS. In nucleotides, the CDR3 is TGTGCCAGCAGAACTAGCGGTTACTACAATGAGCAGTTCTTC. This translates into CASRTSGYYNEQFF.

This chain links TRBV7-9 with TRBJ2-7; TRBD1 aligns across 9 bases. Trimming removed 3 bases from V and 3 bases from J; junction bases left unmatched: 6. CDR3 length: 15 residues. Germline CDR1 SEHNR, CDR2 FQNEAQ (reference sequence). CDR3 bases: TGTGCCAGCAGCTTTACAGGGGGCAAAAGCTACGAGCAGTACTTC. This encodes CASSFTGGKSYEQYF.

This clone was detected only once. This chain connects TRBV18 to TRBJ1-5; 8 bases agree with TRBD1. The length of the CDR3 is 15 residues. The germline V gene encodes CDR1 KGHSH and CDR2 LQKENI. The junction had 10 bases not matched to a gene; V was cut back by 8 bases and J by 4 bases. The CDR3 DNA follows: TGTGCCAGCACAATCGGACAGGGCATAAATCAGCCCCAGCATTTT. Translation gives CASTIGQGINQPQHF.

The chain carries TRBV7-8 and TRBJ2-7; the match to TRBD2 covers 12 bases. This CDR3 contains 15 residues. The germline V gene encodes CDR1 SGHVS and CDR2 FQNEAQ. V lost 6 bases and J lost 2; bases outside the gene matches: 5. The CDR3 protein is CASSLRTSGAYEQYF. The CDR3 region has the DNA TGTGCCAGCAGTTTGAGGACTAGCGGGGCCTACGAGCAGTACTTC.

V and J are TRBV29-1 and TRBJ1-1, with 8 bases fitting TRBD1. The germline V gene has CDR1 SQVTM and CDR2 ANQGSEA. V trimming: 3 bases; J trimming: 5 bases; junction bases outside the gene matches: 5. The CDR3 is made up of 13 amino acids. CDR3: CSVEQGAKTEAFF. The CDR3 DNA reads TGCAGCGTTGAGCAGGGGGCAAAGACTGAAGCTTTCTTT. The full variable domain, completed using reference TRBV29-1 and TRBJ1-1, is SAVISQKPSRDICQRGTSLTIQCQVDSQVTMMFWYRQQPGQSLTLIATANQGSEATYESGFVIDKFPISRPNLTFSTLTVSNMSPEDSSIYLCSVEQGAKTEAFFGQGTRLTVV.

The chain couples TRBV6-2 or TRBV6-3 to TRBJ1-5; 7 bases map to TRBD1. The CDR3 covers 14 residues. The ends lost 0 bases at V and 6 bases at J; junction bases unmatched: 2. Germline V lookup: CDR1 MNHEY, CDR2 SVGEGT. The CDR3 DNA follows: TGTGCCAGCAGTTACTCAGGGGGCTCTCAGCCCCAGCATTTT. This encodes CASSYSGGSQPQHF.

The gene calls are TRBV12-3 or TRBV12-4 and TRBJ2-1; D not resolved. CDR3 length: 13 amino acids. With 6 bases removed from V and 8 bases from J, the gap between germline ends came to 14 bases. The CDR3 sequence: CASRKRGSDEQFF. CDR3 in DNA: TGTGCCAGCAGAAAAAGAGGTTCGGATGAGCAGTTCTTC.

The chain carries TRBV27 and TRBJ2-2; 10 nucleotides align to TRBD2. CDR3 length equals 15 residues. V gave up 10 bases and J gave up 6 bases; unmatched junction bases: 11. CDR1 and CDR2 from the germline V gene are MNHEY and SMNVEV (reference sequence). The CDR3 DNA is TGTGCCACCGGCGCCCTAGCGGGAGTTGCCGGGGAGCTGTTTTTT. Amino acids: CATGALAGVAGELFF.

A note on this clone: Its ends do not fully match the called genes, so a read error is possible. The chain links TRBV25-1 to TRBJ2-1, with 7 nucleotides matching TRBD2. CDR1 is MGHDK, CDR2 SYGVNS, per germline. This CDR3 comprises 12 residues. In DNA, the CDR3 is TGTGCCAGTCGACGGGACTACTATGAGCAGTTCTTC. This encodes CASRRDYYEQFF.

The chain carries TRBV2 and TRBJ1-5; D remains ambiguous. This CDR3 is built from 15 residues. The V gene lost 3 bases and the J gene lost 2 bases, with 11 bases spanning the gap. Germline CDR1 reads SNHLY; CDR2 reads FYNNEI. The DNA for the CDR3 is TGTGCCAGCAGTGATGAGGGCCTGGGCAATCAGCCCCAGCATTTT. Translation gives CASSDEGLGNQPQHF.

J is TRBJ1-6 and V is TRBV28; D is unclear. Germline V CDR1 and CDR2: MDHEN, SYDVKM. The CDR3 consists of 15 residues. Between the trimmed V and J ends, which lost 10 bases and 0 bases, there was a span of 13 bases. In DNA, the CDR3 is TGTGCCACCATTTCGGGGAGCTCCTATAATTCACCCCTCCACTTT. Its protein is CATISGSSYNSPLHF.